One and the same sample provided the 23 T cell receptor beta chains below, sequenced in a study of T cell responses to AZD1222 COVID-19 vaccine. The assay was immunoSEQ multiplex PCR, and TCRdb's table has in-frame clones only and misses some. The sample holds 50,000 to 70,000 clones, roughly nine tenths seen once. The source was peripheral blood, collected 28 days after the second AZD1222 dose. The receptors here all came from an adult who received the AZD1222 COVID-19 vaccine.

The rearrangement links TRBV7-3 to TRBJ2-3; D is undetermined. The germline V gene has CDR1 SGHTA and CDR2 FQGTGA. V gave up 5 bases and J gave up 1 base, with 13 bases separating them. There are 15 residues in the CDR3. The DNA of the CDR3 is TGTGCCAGCAGCGTGGGTAGCTACCGCACAGATACGCAGTATTTT. This gives the protein CASSVGSYRTDTQYF.

The gene calls are TRBV18 and TRBJ1-4; the D gene is possibly TRBD1 (5 bases). Germline lookup yields CDR1 KGHSH and CDR2 LQKENI. This CDR3 spans 13 amino acids. The V end lost 6 bases, the J end lost 4 bases, and 9 bases lay between the germline ends. CDR3 bases: TGTGCCAGCTCGGGACGGAGTAATGAAAAACTGTTTTTT. This codes for CASSGRSNEKLFF. Complete variable domain (other parts from reference TRBV18 and TRBJ1-4): NAGVMQNPRHLVRRRGQEARLRCSPMKGHSHVYWYRQLPEEGLKFMVYLQKENIIDESGMPKERFSAEFPKEGPSILRIQQVVRGDSAAYFCASSGRSNEKLFFGSGTQLSVL.

The rearrangement joins TRBV11-3 to TRBJ2-7, with 7 bases fitting TRBD1. Trimming cost V 0 bases and J 7 bases; bases outside gene matches: 6. From germline, CDR1 is SGHNT and CDR2 YENEEA. The CDR3 covers 14 residues. The CDR3 spells CASSLEPTGLEQYF. The DNA for the CDR3 is TGTGCCAGCAGCTTAGAACCGACAGGGTTGGAGCAGTACTTC.

The V call is TRBV11-2, the J call TRBJ2-1; D may be TRBD1 (5 bases). Germline V gene data show CDR1 as SGHAT and CDR2 as FQNNGV. V lost 5 bases and J lost 5, with 19 bases in between. The CDR3 totals 16 residues. The CDR3 DNA sequence: TGTGCCAGCAGCCTCCTTCGACCAGGGATCAACAATGAGCAGTTCTTC. This sequence encodes CASSLLRPGINNEQFF.

The V and J genes are TRBV7-2 and TRBJ2-3, with TRBD2 as a possible D gene (6 bases). Trimming took 0 bases from V and 1 from J, leaving 11 bases between them. CDR1 SGHTA and CDR2 FQGNSA come from the germline V gene. The CDR3 runs 16 residues. CDR3 protein: CASSLARGRGTDTQYF. DNA for the CDR3: TGTGCCAGCAGCTTAGCGCGGGGCAGGGGCACAGATACGCAGTATTTT.

J is TRBJ1-6 and V is TRBV7-9; TRBD1 is a possible D gene (6 bases). CDR1 is SEHNR and CDR2 is FQNEAQ in the germline V gene (reference sequence). This CDR3 comprises 16 residues. V lost 5 bases and J 4 bases, leaving 15 bases between the germline ends. CDR3 sequence reads: CASSPRGGRYNSPLHF. The CDR3 nucleotides are TGTGCCAGCAGCCCGAGGGGGGGCAGATATAATTCACCCCTCCACTTT.

The genes are TRBV19 and TRBJ1-1; 8 bases are shared with TRBD1. V dropped 4 bases and J dropped 10; count of bases not matched to a gene: 8. Germline CDR1 LNHDA, CDR2 SQIVND (reference sequence). The CDR3 loop spans 13 amino acids. As DNA, the CDR3 is TGTGCCAGTAGTACCGGACAGGGTCTGGCAGCTTTCTTT. Its translation: CASSTGQGLAAFF.

The chain couples TRBV19 to TRBJ1-4, with TRBD1 matching 7 bases. V shed 6 bases and J 12 bases; nucleotides not matched to a gene: 16. Germline V gene data show CDR1 as LNHDA and CDR2 as SQIVND (reference sequence). The CDR3 totals 15 residues. The CDR3 nucleotides read TGTGCCAGTAGACCCCTCCGGGACAGCCTACCAGAACTGTTTTTT. Residues: CASRPLRDSLPELFF.

V is TRBV10-3 and J is TRBJ2-3; possibly TRBD1 or TRBD2 for D (6 bases each). CDR3 length equals 17 residues. Germline lookup yields CDR1 ENHRY and CDR2 SYGVKD. V lost 1 base, J lost 2 bases, and 16 bases lay in between. The CDR3 here is CAISEWVGGKNTDTQYF. The CDR3 bases are TGTGCCATCAGTGAGTGGGTGGGGGGCAAAAACACAGATACGCAGTATTTT.

The chain combines TRBV9 with TRBJ1-1; TRBD1 might be the D (5 bases). V lost 6 bases and J 1 base, leaving 13 bases between the germline ends. There are 14 residues in the CDR3. The germline V gene has CDR1 SGDLS and CDR2 YYNGEE. The CDR3 DNA reads as TGTGCCAGCACTCCCAGGGAGAGGAACACTGAAGCTTTCTTT. The encoded protein is CASTPRERNTEAFF.

The chain couples TRBV30 to TRBJ2-7, with D perhaps matching TRBD2 (6 bases). Between the trimmed V and J ends, which lost 4 bases and 3 bases, there was a span of 10 bases. The CDR3 contains 12 residues. Germline V lookup: CDR1 GTSNPN, CDR2 SVGIG (reference sequence). The CDR3 nucleotides read TGTGCCTGGACTGTCGGGGGCTACGAGCAGTACTTC. It yields the protein CAWTVGGYEQYF.

The chain employs TRBV9 and TRBJ1-1; D perhaps matches TRBD1 (5 bases). This CDR3 contains 17 residues. V shed 0 bases and J shed 3 bases, with 18 bases lying between them. Germline V gives CDR1 SGDLS, CDR2 YYNGEE. CDR3 in amino acids: CASSVGGRERVDTEAFF. CDR3 coding DNA: TGTGCCAGCAGCGTAGGCGGCAGGGAACGGGTGGACACTGAAGCTTTCTTT. Complete variable domain (other parts from reference TRBV9 and TRBJ1-1): DSGVTQTPKHLITATGQRVTLRCSPRSGDLSVYWYQQSLDQGLQFLIQYYNGEERAKGNILERFSAQQFPDLHSELNLSSLELGDSALYFCASSVGGRERVDTEAFFGQGTRLTVV.

The chain employs TRBV7-9 and TRBJ1-6; 9 nucleotides align to TRBD1. The germline V gene encodes CDR1 SEHNR and CDR2 FQNEAQ (reference sequence). With V trimmed by 9 bases and J by 10 bases, 4 bases remained unmatched. The CDR3 is 12 residues long. CDR3 sequence (DNA): TGTGCCAGTGACAGGGGGGGATCACCCCTCCACTTT. Amino acid sequence: CASDRGGSPLHF.

CDR3: CAISESTGGYNEQFF. The DNA for the CDR3 is TGTGCCATCAGTGAGTCTACCGGGGGATACAATGAGCAGTTCTTC. The J gene is TRBJ2-1, the V gene TRBV10-3; a weak D match, TRBD2 (6 bases). The length of the CDR3 is 15 residues. V gave up 0 bases and J gave up 4 bases, with 10 bases separating them. CDR1 is ENHRY, CDR2 SYGVKD, per germline.

This chain uses TRBV19 with TRBJ1-3; D possibly corresponds to TRBD1 (5 bases). Trimming removed 5 bases from V and 0 bases from J, with 14 bases in between. There are 16 residues in the CDR3. Per the germline V gene, CDR1 is LNHDA and CDR2 is SQIVND (reference sequence). This chain's CDR3 is CASSPLQGSSGNTIYF. The CDR3 coding sequence is TGTGCCAGTAGTCCGCTGCAGGGAAGCTCTGGAAACACCATATATTTT.

This rearrangement joins TRBV30 to TRBJ1-6; possible D gene TRBD1, 6 bases. Germline assignment: CDR1 GTSNPN and CDR2 SVGIG (reference sequence). V lost 2 bases to trimming and J lost 7 bases, with 12 bases between them. This CDR3 is 14 amino acids long. The CDR3 loop is CAWSTPGQNSPLHF. The CDR3 DNA reads TGTGCCTGGAGTACCCCCGGACAGAATTCACCCCTCCACTTT.

The genes are TRBV6-5 and TRBJ2-4; TRBD2 aligns across 13 bases. The CDR3 extends over 13 amino acids. Trimming took 8 bases from V and 5 from J; bases not matched to a gene: 0. From germline, CDR1 is MNHEY and CDR2 SVGAGI. This chain's CDR3 is CASGLAGENIQYF. DNA of the CDR3: TGTGCCAGCGGACTAGCGGGGGAAAACATTCAGTACTTC.

J is TRBJ2-5 and V is TRBV12-5, with 14 bases identical to TRBD2. Germline CDR1 and CDR2: LGHNT and FRNRAP. V was clipped by 6 bases and J by 4 bases; unmatched bases: 4. The CDR3 is 15 amino acids. The CDR3 loop is CASGTSGGAGETQYF. CDR3 bases: TGTGCTAGTGGGACTAGCGGGGGGGCCGGAGAGACCCAGTACTTC. The whole variable domain, remainder taken from reference TRBV12-5 and TRBJ2-5, is DARVTQTPRHKVTEMGQEVTMRCQPILGHNTVFWYRQTMMQGLELLAYFRNRAPLDDSGMPKDRFSAEMPDATLATLKIQPSEPRDSAVYFCASGTSGGAGETQYFGPGTRLLVL.

The chain carries TRBV19 and TRBJ2-1, with 8 bases lining up with TRBD1. Germline CDR1 and CDR2: LNHDA and SQIVND (reference sequence). This CDR3 region has 13 residues. The V segment lost 2 bases and the J segment 15 bases; nucleotides outside the gene matches: 9. In DNA, the CDR3 is TGTGCCAGTAGTATACGAGGACAGGGAAATCCGTTCTTC. It encodes CASSIRGQGNPFF.

In this sample, this clone turned up a few times. V usage is TRBV28 and J usage is TRBJ1-4; D is unresolved. The CDR3 is 13 residues long. Germline CDR1 and CDR2: MDHEN and SYDVKM. Trimming left V 8 bases short and J 7 bases short, with 14 bases between. CDR3: CASRKTLGEKLFF. The CDR3 nucleotides are TGTGCCAGCCGAAAGACACTAGGTGAAAAACTGTTTTTT.

The chain combines TRBV11-2 with TRBJ2-3; possible D gene TRBD2, 6 bases. V lost 3 bases to trimming and J lost 0 bases, with 13 bases between them. Germline CDR1 and CDR2: SGHAT and FQNNGV. This CDR3 contains 16 residues. The chain's CDR3 is CASSFGWRASTDTQYF. CDR3 bases: TGTGCCAGCAGCTTCGGTTGGAGGGCGAGCACAGATACGCAGTATTTT.

The chain has TRBV9 and TRBJ2-7, with D tentatively TRBD1 (6 bases). The V end lost 0 bases, the J end lost 2 bases, and 12 bases lay between the germline ends. Germline V lookup: CDR1 SGDLS, CDR2 YYNGEE. The CDR3 is made up of 15 amino acids. CDR3: CASSVEGTTTYEQYF. In nucleotides, the CDR3 is TGTGCCAGCAGCGTAGAGGGGACAACAACCTACGAGCAGTACTTC.

The chain uses TRBV5-5 and TRBJ2-7, with TRBD2 matching 7 bases. The CDR3 is made up of 15 amino acids. The germline gives CDR1 SGHKS, CDR2 YYEKEE (reference sequence). With 4 bases clipped from V and 3 bases from J, the junction kept 10 bases outside the gene matches. Here the CDR3 reads CASSPGGANLYEQYF. CDR3 sequence (DNA): TGTGCCAGCAGCCCGGGGGGTGCAAATCTCTACGAGCAGTACTTC.